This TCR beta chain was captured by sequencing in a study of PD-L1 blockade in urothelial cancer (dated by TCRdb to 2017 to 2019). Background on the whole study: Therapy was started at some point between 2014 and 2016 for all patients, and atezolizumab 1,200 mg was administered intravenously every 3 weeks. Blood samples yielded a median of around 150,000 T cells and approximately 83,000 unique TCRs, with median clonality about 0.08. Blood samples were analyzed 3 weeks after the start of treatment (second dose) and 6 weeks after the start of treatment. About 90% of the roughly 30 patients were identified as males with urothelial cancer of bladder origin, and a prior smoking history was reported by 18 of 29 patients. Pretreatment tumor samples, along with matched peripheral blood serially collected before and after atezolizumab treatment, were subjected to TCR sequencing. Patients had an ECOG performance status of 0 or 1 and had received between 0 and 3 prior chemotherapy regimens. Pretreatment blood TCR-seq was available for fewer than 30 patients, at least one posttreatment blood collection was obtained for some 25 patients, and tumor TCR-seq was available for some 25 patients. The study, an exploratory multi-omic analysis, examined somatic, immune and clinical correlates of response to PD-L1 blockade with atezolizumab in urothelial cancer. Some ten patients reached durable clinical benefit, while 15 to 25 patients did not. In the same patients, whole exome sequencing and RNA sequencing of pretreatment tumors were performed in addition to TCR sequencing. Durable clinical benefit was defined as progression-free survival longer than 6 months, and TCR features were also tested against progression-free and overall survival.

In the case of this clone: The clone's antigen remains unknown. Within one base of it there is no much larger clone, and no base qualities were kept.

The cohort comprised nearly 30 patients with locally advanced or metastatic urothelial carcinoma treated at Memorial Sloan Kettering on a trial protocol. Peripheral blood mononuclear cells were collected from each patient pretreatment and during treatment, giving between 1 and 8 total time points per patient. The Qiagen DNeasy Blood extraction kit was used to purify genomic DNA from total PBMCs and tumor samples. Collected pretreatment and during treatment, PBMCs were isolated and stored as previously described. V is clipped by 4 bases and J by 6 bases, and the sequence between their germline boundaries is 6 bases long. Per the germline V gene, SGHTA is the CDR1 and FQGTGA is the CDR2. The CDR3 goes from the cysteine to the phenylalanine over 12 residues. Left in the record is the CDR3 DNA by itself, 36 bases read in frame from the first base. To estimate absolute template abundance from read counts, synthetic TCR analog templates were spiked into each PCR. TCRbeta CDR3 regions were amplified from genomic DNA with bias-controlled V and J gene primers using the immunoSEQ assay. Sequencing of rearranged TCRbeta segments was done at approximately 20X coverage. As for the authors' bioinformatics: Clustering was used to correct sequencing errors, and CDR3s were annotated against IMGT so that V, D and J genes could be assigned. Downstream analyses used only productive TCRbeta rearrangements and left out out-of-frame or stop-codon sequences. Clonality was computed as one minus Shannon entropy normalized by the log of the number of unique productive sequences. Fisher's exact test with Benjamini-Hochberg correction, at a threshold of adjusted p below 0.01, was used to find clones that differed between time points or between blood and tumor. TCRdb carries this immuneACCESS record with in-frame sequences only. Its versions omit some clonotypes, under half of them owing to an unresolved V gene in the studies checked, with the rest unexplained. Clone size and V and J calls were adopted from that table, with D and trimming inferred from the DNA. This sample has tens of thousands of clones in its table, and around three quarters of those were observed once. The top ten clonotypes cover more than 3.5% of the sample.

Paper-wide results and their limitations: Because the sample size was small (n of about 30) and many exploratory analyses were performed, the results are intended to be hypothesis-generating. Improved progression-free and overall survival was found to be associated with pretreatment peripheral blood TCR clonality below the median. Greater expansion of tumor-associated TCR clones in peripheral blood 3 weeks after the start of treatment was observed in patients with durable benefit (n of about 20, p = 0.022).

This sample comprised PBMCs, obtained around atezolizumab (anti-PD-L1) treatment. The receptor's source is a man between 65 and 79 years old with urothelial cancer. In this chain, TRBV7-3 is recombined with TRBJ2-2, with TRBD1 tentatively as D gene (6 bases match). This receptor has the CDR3 CASSSGAGELFF. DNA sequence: TGTGCCAGCAGCTCAGGGGCCGGGGAGCTGTTTTTT.